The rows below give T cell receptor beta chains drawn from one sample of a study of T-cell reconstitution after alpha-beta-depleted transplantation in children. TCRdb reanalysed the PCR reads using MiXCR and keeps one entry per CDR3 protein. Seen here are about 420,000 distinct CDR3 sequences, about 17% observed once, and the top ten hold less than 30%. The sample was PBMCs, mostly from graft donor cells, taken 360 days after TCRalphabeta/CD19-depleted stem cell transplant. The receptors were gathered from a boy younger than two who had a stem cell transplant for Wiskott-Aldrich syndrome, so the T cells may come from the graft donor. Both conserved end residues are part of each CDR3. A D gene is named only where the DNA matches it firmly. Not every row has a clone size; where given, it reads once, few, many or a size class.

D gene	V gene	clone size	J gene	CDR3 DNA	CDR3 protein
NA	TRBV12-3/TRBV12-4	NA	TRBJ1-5	TGTGCCAGCAGAATAAGCAATCAGCCCCAGCATTTT	CASRISNQPQHF
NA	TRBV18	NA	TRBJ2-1	TGTGCCAGCTCACCTACAAGGGAAAATGAGCAGTTCTTC	CASSPTRENEQFF
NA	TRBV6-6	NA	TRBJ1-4	TGTGCCAGCAGTTTCCGACAGAATGAAAAACTGTTTTTT	CASSFRQNEKLFF
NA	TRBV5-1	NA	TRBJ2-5	TGCGCCAGCACTATACGGGACCGGGGGCACTCCGGAAGAGAGACCCAGTACTTC	CASTIRDRGHSGRETQYF
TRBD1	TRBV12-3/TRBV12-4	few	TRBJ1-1	TGTGCCAGCAGTACGTCCCGGGACAGGGAAGAAGCTTTCTTT	CASSTSRDREEAFF
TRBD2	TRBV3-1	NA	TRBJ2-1	TGTGCCAGCAGCCAAGAAAGGGGGACTAGCGAGAGAAATGAGCAGTTCTTC	CASSQERGTSERNEQFF
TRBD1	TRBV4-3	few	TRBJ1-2	TGCGCCAGCAGCCAAGGGACCCGGGCAGGGGGTTTTTATGGCTACACCTTC	CASSQGTRAGGFYGYTF
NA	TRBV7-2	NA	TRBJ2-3	TGTGCCAGCAGTAAAGGACCAGGGGAGAGGATAGATACGCAGTATTTT	CASSKGPGERIDTQYF
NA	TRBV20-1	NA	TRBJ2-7	TGCAGTGCTAGTCAGGGGAGGGCCTACGAGCAGTACTTC	CSASQGRAYEQYF
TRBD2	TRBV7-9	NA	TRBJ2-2	TGTGCCAGCAGCTTACCGACTAGCGGAACCACCGGGGAGCTGTTTTTT	CASSLPTSGTTGELFF
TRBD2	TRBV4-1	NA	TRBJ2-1	TGCGCCAGCAGCCAAGAACTGGTAGCGGGGGCCCCACGAGGGAAGCAGTTCTTC	CASSQELVAGAPRGKQFF
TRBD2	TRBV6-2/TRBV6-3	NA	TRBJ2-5	TGTGCCAGCAGTTACTCGATCGAGCGGGAAGCCTTCCAAGAGACCCAGTACTTC	CASSYSIEREAFQETQYF
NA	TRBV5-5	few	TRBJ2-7	TGTGCCAGCAGCTTTCCGCGCAGGGTAGAGGCCTACGAGCAGTACTTC	CASSFPRRVEAYEQYF
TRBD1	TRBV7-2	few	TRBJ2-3	TGTGCCAGCAGCCCGACAGGGGGAAGGGATACGCAGTATTTT	CASSPTGGRDTQYF
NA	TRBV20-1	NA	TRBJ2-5	TGCAGTGCTAGTGGGCCGGGAAATCAAGAGACCCAGTACTTC	CSASGPGNQETQYF
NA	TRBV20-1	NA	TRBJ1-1	TGCAGTGCTAGGAGACAAGGAGCGGAAGCTTTCTTT	CSARRQGAEAFF
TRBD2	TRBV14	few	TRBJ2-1	TGTGCCAGCAGCCTCCAAATGGGACTAGCGGGGGGGCGAGACAATGAGCAGTTCTTC	CASSLQMGLAGGRDNEQFF
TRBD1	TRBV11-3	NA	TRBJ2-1	TGTGCCAGCAGCTCCGGGACAGGGGAATACAATGAGCAGTTCTTC	CASSSGTGEYNEQFF
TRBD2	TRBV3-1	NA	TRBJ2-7	TGTGCCAGCAGCCAAGGGCGGGGGAGCTCCTACGAGCAGTACTTC	CASSQGRGSSYEQYF
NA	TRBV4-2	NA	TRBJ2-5	TGTGCCAGCAGCCAAGAGGATTTGGGGGGCGCAGAGACCCAGTACTTC	CASSQEDLGGAETQYF
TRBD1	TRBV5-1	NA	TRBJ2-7	TGCGCCAGCAGCATAGCTTCAGGGGGATACTCCTACGAGCAGTACTTC	CASSIASGGYSYEQYF
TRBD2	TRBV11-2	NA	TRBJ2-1	TGTGCCAGCAGCTTAAGGGCCCGGGGACTAGCGGAAAACAATGAGCAGTTCTTC	CASSLRARGLAENNEQFF
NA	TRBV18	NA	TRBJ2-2	TGTGCCAGCTCACAGACAGAGAACACCGGGGAGCTGTTTTTT	CASSQTENTGELFF
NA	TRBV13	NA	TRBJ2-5	TGTGCCAGCACCGGACTCGAAGAGACCCAGTACTTC	CASTGLEETQYF
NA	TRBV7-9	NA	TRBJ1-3	TGTGCCAGCAGCTTAGAAGGAGGGAACGTACAAGGGAACACCATATATTTT	CASSLEGGNVQGNTIYF
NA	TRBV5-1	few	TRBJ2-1	TGCGCCTCGCGGAAACAGCTAGGCGAGCATCAGTTCTTC	CASRKQLGEHQFF
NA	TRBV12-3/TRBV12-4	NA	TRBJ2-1	TGTGCCAGCAGTTCCCTGAACTTGCTTGACAATGAGCAGTTCTTC	CASSSLNLLDNEQFF
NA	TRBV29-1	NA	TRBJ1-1	TGCAGCGTTGGATCCGGGGTGAACACTGAAGCTTTCTTT	CSVGSGVNTEAFF
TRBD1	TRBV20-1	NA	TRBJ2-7	TGCAGTGCTAGGGACAGGCGTCCTTCTTACGAGCAGTACTTC	CSARDRRPSYEQYF
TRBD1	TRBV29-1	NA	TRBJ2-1	TGCAGCGTTGATAGGACAGGCTGGAGCTCCTACAATGAGCAGTTCTTC	CSVDRTGWSSYNEQFF
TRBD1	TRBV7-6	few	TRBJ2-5	TGTGCCAGCAGCTTAGTATGGGACAGGGAGTACCAAGAGACCCAGTACTTC	CASSLVWDREYQETQYF
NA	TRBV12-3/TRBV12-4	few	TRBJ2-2	TGTGCCAGCAGTTTAAGGGGATGGGGGACCGGGGAGCTGTTTTTT	CASSLRGWGTGELFF
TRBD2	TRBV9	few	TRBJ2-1	TGTGCCAGCAGCGTAGTCCCGGCTAGCGGACTCTACAATGAGCAGTTCTTC	CASSVVPASGLYNEQFF
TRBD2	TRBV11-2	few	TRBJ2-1	TGTGCCAGCAGAGCTAGCGGGAGTGGTGAGCAGTTCTTC	CASRASGSGEQFF
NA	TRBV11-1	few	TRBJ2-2	TGTGCCAGCAGCTATAACCCCGGGACAAAAAGTAGCACCGGGGAGCTGTTTTTT	CASSYNPGTKSSTGELFF
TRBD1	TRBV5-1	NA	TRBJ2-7	TGCGCCAGCAGCTTGAGGACAGGGGGCCGATACGAGCAGTACTTC	CASSLRTGGRYEQYF
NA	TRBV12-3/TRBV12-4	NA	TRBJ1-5	TGTGCCAGCAGCTTTTCGGGGGGGGATCAGCCCCAGCATTTT	CASSFSGGDQPQHF
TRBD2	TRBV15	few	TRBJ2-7	TGTGCCACCAGCCCACTAGCGGGGAGCTCCTACGAGCAGTACTTC	CATSPLAGSSYEQYF
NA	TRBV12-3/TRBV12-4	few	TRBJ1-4	TGTGCCAGCGGCCGCCGAGAAAAACTGTTTTTT	CASGRREKLFF
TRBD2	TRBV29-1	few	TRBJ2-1	TGCAGCGTTGGCGGGGGACTAGCGGAGAAAGGCTACAATGAGCAGTTCTTC	CSVGGGLAEKGYNEQFF
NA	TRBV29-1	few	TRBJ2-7	TGCAGCCGTCGTGGGGGGATTTCCTACGAGCAGTACTTC	CSRRGGISYEQYF
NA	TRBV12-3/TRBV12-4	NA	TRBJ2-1	TGTGCCAGCAGTTTTCTGGGACGAGGCTACAATGAGCAGTTCTTC	CASSFLGRGYNEQFF
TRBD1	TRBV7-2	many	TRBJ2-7	TGTGCCAGCAGCTCGACAGGGTTGCCCTACGAGCAGTACTTC	CASSSTGLPYEQYF